The clone carrying this T cell receptor beta chain was counted once. This record comes from a study of beta chain features in type 1 diabetes. The study reverse transcribed the entire isolated RNA, so it sequenced expressed TCRB transcripts. Some clones are missing from TCRdb's copy, which holds only in-frame ones; the method was immunoSEQ multiplex PCR. The sample consists of about 320,000 clones, about 15% of them appearing once. CDR3 size: 14 residues. V dropped 0 bases and J dropped 6; count of bases not matched to a gene: 1. Germline CDR1 is SGHRS and CDR2 is YFSETQ. Input material: central memory CD4+ T cells from blood. V and J are TRBV5-1 and TRBJ1-4; TRBD1 aligns across 8 bases. The clonotype originates from a man younger than 40 in good health. For the CDR3, the DNA is TGCGCCAGCAGCTTGGACAGGGGGGATGAAAAACTGTTTTTT. Translation: CASSLDRGDEKLFF.